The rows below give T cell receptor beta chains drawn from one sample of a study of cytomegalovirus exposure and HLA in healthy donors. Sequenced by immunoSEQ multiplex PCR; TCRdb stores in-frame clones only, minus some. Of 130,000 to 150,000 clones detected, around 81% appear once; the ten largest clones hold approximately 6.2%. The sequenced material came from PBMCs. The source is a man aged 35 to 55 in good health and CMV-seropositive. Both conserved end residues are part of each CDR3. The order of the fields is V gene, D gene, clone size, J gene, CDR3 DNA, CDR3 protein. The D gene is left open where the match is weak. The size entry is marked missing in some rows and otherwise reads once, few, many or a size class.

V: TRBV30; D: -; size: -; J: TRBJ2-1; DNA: TGTGCCTGGAACATGGCGGGCAATGAGCAGTTCTTC; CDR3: CAWNMAGNEQFF
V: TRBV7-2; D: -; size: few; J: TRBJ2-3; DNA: TGTGCCAGCAGCTTAGCGAGGTTGGATACGCAGTATTTT; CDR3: CASSLARLDTQYF
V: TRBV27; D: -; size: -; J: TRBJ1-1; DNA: TGTGCCAGCAGTTCCCAGGGTCGCACTGAAGCTTTCTTT; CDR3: CASSSQGRTEAFF
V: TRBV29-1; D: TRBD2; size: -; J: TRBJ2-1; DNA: TGCAGCGTTGAACCCCGCGGGGGGCCCTACGGCAATGAGCAGTTCTTC; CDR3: CSVEPRGGPYGNEQFF
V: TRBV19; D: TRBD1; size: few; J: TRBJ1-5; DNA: TGTGCCGGTGGACAGGGGGTCTCTCAGCCCCAGCATTTT; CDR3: CAGGQGVSQPQHF
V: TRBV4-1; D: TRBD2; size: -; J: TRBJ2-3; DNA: TGCGCCAGCAGCCTCTCGTCCGCCGTGACTAGCGGGGGGGTTGGCACAGATACGCAGTATTTT; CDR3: CASSLSSAVTSGGVGTDTQYF
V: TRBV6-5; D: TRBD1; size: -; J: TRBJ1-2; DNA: TGTGCCAGCAGTTACTCGGCAGGGGGCGGCTACACCTTC; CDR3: CASSYSAGGGYTF
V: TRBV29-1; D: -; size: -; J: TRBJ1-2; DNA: TGCAGCGTTGAAGATCCCCCAGGGGTGGGTAACTATGGCTACACCTTC; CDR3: CSVEDPPGVGNYGYTF
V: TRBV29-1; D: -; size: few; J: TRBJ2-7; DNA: TGCAGCGTTGAAGTGGTTTCCTCCGCGGGTGAGCAGTACTTC; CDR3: CSVEVVSSAGEQYF
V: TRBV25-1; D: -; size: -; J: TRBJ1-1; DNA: TGTGCCAGCAGTCAGGGCCGCACTGAAGCTTTCTTT; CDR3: CASSQGRTEAFF
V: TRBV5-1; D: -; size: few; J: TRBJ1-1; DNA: TGCGCCAGCAGCTTCAGGGACACTGAAGCTTTCTTT; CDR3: CASSFRDTEAFF
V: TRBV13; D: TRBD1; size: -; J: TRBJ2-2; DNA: TGTGCCAGCAGCTTACGCCCCCCTACAGGGGCCGGGGAGCTGTTTTTT; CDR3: CASSLRPPTGAGELFF
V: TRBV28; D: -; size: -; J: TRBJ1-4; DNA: TGTGCCAGCAGTTTTCGCGGGAGGGGAGGAAAACTGTTTTTT; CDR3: CASSFRGRGGKLFF
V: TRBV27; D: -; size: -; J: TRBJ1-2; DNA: TGTGCCAGCAGTTTAGTCGGTTTTGAGGGAATGGAGGGCTACACCTTC; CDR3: CASSLVGFEGMEGYTF
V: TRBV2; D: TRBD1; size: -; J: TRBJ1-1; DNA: TGTGCCAGCAGTGTTGACAGGGGGAACACTGAAGCTTTCTTT; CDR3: CASSVDRGNTEAFF
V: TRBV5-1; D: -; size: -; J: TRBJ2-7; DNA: TGCGCCAGCAGCTTGGACAGGTTTACCTACGAGCAGTACTTC; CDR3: CASSLDRFTYEQYF
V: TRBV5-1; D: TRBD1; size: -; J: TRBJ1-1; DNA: TGCGCCAGCAGCACCTGGGTTTCCGGGACAGGGACTGAAGCTTTCTTT; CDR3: CASSTWVSGTGTEAFF
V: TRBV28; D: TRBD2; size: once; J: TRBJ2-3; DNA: TGTGCCAGCAGGGGGGAGACTAGCGGGGGCACAGATACGCAGTATTTT; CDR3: CASRGETSGGTDTQYF
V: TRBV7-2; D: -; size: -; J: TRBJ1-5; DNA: TGTGCCAGCAGCCTCCGGGGCAATCAGCCCCAGCATTTT; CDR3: CASSLRGNQPQHF
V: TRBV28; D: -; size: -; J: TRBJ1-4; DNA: TGTGCCAGCAGCGTCGGGACTTTTTGGGTAGGGGAAAAACTGTTTTTT; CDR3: CASSVGTFWVGEKLFF
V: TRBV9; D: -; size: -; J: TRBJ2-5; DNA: TGTGCCAGCAGCCCCGACGGGATGAAGACCCAGTACTTC; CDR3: CASSPDGMKTQYF
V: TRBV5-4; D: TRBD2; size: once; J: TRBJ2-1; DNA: TGTGCCAGCAGCTTGGGGACTAGCGGGGGATCTGAGCAGTTCTTC; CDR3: CASSLGTSGGSEQFF
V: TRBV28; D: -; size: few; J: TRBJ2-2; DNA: TGTGCCAGCACGGCCTACAGGGTCGGGGAGCTGTTTTTT; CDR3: CASTAYRVGELFF
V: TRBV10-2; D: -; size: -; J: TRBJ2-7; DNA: TGCGCCAGCCTTGGACTAAATTTCTACGAGCAGTACTTC; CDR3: CASLGLNFYEQYF
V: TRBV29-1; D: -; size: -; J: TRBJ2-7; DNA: TGCAGCGTTGAAAAAGGCGAGGGTAGGACCTACGAGCAGTACTTC; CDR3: CSVEKGEGRTYEQYF
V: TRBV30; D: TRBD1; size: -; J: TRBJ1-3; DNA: TGTGCCTGGAGTGGGACAGGGAATGGAAACACCATATATTTT; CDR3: CAWSGTGNGNTIYF
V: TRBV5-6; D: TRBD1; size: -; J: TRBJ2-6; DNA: TGTGCCAGCATCCTTTCAACCGGGACAGGCTCTGGGGCCAACGTCCTGACTTTC; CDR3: CASILSTGTGSGANVLTF
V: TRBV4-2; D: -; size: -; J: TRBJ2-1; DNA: TGTGCCAGCGCTCCCTCGCCGAGCTCCTACAATGAGCAGTTCTTC; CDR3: CASAPSPSSYNEQFF
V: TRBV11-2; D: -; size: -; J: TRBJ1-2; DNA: TGTGCCAGCAGCCTGAGGTCCACGGGCTATGGCTACACCTTC; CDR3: CASSLRSTGYGYTF
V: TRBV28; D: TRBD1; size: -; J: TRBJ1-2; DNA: TGTGCCAGCAGCAACCGGCCGACAGGGGGCGTCGGCTACACCTTC; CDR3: CASSNRPTGGVGYTF
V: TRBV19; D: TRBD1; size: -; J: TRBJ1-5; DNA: TGTGCCAGTAGTGGGACAGGGGGGATATCTCAGCCCCAGCATTTT; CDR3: CASSGTGGISQPQHF
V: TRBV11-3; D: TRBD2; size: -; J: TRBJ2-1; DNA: TGTGCCAGCAGCCCTAGCGGGAGGTGGTACAATGAGCAGTTCTTC; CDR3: CASSPSGRWYNEQFF
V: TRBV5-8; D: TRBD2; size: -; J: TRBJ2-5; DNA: TGTGCCAGCAGCTTCCCAGCGGGGGGGGAGACCCAGTACTTC; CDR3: CASSFPAGGETQYF
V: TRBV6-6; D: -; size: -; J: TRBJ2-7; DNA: TGTGCCAGCAGACACAGGGAGGGCTACGAGCAGTACTTC; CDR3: CASRHREGYEQYF
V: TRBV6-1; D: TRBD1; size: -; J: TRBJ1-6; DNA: TGTGCCACCCTACAGGGGTATAATTCACCCCTCCACTTT; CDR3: CATLQGYNSPLHF
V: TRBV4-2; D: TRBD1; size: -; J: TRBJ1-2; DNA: TGTGCCAGCAGCCGCGCGGGACAGTTCAATTCGAGGGGCTACACCTTC; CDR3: CASSRAGQFNSRGYTF
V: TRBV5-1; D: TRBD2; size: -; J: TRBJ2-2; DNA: TGCGCCACTTCCCCGCGGGAGGGTAACACCGGGGAGCTGTTTTTT; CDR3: CATSPREGNTGELFF
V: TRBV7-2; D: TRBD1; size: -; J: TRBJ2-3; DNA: TGTGCCAGCAGCTTAGGAGGGACAGCAACTAGCACAGATACGCAGTATTTT; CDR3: CASSLGGTATSTDTQYF
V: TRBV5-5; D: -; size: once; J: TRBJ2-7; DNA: TGTGCCAGCCACAATCCCCCGCGGCTATCCTACGAGCAGTACTTC; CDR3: CASHNPPRLSYEQYF
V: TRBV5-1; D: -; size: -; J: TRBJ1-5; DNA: TGCGCCAGCAGCTTGGAACCAGGGGTCGGACAGCCCCAGCATTTT; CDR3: CASSLEPGVGQPQHF